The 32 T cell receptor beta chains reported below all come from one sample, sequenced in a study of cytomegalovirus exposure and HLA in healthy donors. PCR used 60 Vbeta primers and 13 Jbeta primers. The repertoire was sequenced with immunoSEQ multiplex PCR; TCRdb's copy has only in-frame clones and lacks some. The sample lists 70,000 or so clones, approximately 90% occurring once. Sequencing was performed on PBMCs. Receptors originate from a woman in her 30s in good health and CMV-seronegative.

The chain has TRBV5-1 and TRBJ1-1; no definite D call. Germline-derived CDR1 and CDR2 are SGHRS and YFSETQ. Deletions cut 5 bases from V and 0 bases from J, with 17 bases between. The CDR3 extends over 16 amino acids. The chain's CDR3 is CASSWIGNSLNTEAFF. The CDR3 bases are TGCGCCAGCAGTTGGATCGGGAATTCGTTGAACACTGAAGCTTTCTTT.

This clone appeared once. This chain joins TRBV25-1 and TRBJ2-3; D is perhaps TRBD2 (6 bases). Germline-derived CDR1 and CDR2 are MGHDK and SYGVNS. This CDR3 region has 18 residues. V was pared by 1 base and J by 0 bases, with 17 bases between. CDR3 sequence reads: CASSEFPGLGTSTDTQYF. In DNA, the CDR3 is TGTGCCAGCAGTGAATTTCCGGGCTTGGGGACTAGCACAGATACGCAGTATTTT.

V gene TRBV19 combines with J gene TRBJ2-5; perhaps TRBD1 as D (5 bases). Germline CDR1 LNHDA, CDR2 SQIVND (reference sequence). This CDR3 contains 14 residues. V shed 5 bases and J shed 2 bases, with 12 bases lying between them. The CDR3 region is CASSPRQTQETQYF. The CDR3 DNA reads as TGTGCCAGTAGTCCCCGACAGACGCAAGAGACCCAGTACTTC.

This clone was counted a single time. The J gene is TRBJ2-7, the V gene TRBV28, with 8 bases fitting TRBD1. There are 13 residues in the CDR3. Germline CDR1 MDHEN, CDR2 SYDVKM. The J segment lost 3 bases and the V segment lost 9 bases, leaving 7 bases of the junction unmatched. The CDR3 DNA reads TGTGCCAGTGGCTCGGGACAGGACTACGAGCAGTACTTC. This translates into CASGSGQDYEQYF.

The CDR3 nucleotides are TGTGCCAGCAGTTCGCCCATAGCGGGAGAAGCCTACGAGCAGTACTTC. It yields the protein CASSSPIAGEAYEQYF. This sequence joins TRBV27 and TRBJ2-7, with 9 bases fitting TRBD2. This CDR3 has 16 amino acids. Per the germline V gene, CDR1 is MNHEY and CDR2 is SMNVEV (reference sequence). V trimming: 4 bases; J trimming: 2 bases; junction bases outside the gene matches: 9.

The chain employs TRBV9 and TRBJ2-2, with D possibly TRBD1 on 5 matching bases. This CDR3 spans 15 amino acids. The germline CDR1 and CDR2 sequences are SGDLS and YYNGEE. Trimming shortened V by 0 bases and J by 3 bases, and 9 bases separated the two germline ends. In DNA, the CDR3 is TGTGCCAGCAGCGTAGGAGGACATGACACCGGGGAGCTGTTTTTT. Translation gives CASSVGGHDTGELFF. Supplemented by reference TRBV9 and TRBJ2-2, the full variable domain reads DSGVTQTPKHLITATGQRVTLRCSPRSGDLSVYWYQQSLDQGLQFLIQYYNGEERAKGNILERFSAQQFPDLHSELNLSSLELGDSALYFCASSVGGHDTGELFFGEGSRLTVL.

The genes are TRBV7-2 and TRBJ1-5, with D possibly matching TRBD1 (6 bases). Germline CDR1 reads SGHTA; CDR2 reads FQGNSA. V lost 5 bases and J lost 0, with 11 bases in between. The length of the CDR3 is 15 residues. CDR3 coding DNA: TGTGCCAGCAGCCTTCAGGGGAATAGCAATCAGCCCCAGCATTTT. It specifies CASSLQGNSNQPQHF.

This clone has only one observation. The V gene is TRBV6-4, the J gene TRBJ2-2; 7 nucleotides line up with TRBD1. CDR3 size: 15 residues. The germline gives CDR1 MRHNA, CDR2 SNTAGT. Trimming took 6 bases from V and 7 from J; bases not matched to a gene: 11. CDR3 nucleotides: TGTGCCAGCAGCCCCGGGACAGCCGAAGGCGGGGAGCTGTTTTTT. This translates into CASSPGTAEGGELFF.

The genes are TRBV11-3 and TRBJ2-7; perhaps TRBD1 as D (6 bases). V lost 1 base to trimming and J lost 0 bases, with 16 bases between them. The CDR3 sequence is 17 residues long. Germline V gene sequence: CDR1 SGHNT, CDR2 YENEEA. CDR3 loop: CASSLGGTSLSSYEQYF. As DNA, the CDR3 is TGTGCCAGCAGCTTAGGGGGGACAAGCCTAAGCTCCTACGAGCAGTACTTC. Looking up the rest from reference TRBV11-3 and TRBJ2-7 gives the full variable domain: EAGVVQSPRYKIIEKKQPVAFWCNPISGHNTLYWYLQNLGQGPELLIRYENEEAVDDSQLPKDRFSAERLKGVDSTLKIQPAELGDSAVYLCASSLGGTSLSSYEQYFGPGTRLTVT.

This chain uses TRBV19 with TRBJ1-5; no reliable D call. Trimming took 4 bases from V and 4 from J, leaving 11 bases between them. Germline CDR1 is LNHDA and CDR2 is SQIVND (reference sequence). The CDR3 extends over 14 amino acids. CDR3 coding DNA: TGTGCCAGTAGTAGGGCACTAGAAAATCAGCCCCAGCATTTT. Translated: CASSRALENQPQHF.

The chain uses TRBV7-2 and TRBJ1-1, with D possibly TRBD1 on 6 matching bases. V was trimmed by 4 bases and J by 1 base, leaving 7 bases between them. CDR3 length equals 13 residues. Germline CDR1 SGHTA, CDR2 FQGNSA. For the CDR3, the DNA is TGTGCCAGCAGCTCACAGGGGAACACTGAAGCTTTCTTT. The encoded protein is CASSSQGNTEAFF.

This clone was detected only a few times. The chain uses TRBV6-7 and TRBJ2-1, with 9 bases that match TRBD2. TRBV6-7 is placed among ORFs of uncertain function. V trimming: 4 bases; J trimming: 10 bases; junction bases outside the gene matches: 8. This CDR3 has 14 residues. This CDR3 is CASSSGTSTFEQFF. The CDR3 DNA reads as TGTGCCAGCAGTTCCGGGACTAGCACGTTCGAGCAGTTCTTC.

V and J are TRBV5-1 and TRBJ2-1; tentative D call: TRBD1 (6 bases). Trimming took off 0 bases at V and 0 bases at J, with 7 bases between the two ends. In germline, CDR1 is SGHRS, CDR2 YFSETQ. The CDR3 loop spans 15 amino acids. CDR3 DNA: TGCGCCAGCAGCTTGGGACAGGTCTCCTACAATGAGCAGTTCTTC. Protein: CASSLGQVSYNEQFF.

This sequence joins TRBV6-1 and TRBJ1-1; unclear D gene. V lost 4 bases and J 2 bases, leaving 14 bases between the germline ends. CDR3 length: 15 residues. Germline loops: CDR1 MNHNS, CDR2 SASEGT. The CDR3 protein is CASSGSGVRNTEAFF. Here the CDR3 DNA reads TGTGCCAGCAGTGGGTCCGGGGTCCGCAACACTGAAGCTTTCTTT.

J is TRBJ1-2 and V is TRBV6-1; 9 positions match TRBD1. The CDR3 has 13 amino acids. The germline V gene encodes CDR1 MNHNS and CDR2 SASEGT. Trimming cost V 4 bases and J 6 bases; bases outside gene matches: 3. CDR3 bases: TGTGCCAGCAGTGTCTGGACAGGGGATGGCTACACCTTC. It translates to CASSVWTGDGYTF.

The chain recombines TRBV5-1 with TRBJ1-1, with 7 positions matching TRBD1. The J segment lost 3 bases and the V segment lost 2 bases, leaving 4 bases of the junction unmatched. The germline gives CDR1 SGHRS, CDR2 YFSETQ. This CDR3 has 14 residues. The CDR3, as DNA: TGCGCCAGCAGCTTTCAGGGGGTGGACACTGAAGCTTTCTTT. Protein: CASSFQGVDTEAFF.

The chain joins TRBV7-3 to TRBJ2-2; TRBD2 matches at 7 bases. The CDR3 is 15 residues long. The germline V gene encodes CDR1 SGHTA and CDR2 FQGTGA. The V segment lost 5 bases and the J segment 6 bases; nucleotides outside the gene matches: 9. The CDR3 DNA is TGTGCCAGCAGCCCGTGGTTCAGCGGGGCCGGGGAGCTGTTTTTT. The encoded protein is CASSPWFSGAGELFF.

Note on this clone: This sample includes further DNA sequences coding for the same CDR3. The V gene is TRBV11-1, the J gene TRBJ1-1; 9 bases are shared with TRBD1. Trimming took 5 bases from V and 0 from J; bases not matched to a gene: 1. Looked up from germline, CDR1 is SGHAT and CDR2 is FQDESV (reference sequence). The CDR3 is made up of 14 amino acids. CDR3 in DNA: TGTGCCAGCAGCGGACAGGGGATGAACACTGAAGCTTTCTTT. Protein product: CASSGQGMNTEAFF.

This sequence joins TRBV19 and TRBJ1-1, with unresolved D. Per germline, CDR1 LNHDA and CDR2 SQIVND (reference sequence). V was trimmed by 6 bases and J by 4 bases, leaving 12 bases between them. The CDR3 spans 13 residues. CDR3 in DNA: TGTGCCAGTAGCACTTATACAGCCACTGAAGCTTTCTTT. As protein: CASSTYTATEAFF.

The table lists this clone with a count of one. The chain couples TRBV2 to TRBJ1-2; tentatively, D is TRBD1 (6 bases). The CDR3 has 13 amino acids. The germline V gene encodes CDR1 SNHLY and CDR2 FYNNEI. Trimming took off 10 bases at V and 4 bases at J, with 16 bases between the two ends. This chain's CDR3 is CATTPQGGYGYTF. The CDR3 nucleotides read TGTGCCACCACACCCCAAGGGGGCTATGGCTACACCTTC.

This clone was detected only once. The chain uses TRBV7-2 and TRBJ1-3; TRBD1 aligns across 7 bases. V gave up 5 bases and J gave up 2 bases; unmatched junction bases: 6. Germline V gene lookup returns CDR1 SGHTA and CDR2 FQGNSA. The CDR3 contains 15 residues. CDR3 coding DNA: TGTGCCAGCAGCCCCCAGACAGGGACTGGAAACACCATATATTTT. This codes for CASSPQTGTGNTIYF.

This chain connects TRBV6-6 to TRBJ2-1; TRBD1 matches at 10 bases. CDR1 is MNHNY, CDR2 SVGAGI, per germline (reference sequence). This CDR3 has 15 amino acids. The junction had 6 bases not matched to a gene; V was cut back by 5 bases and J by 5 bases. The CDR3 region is CASSPRDRGNNEQFF. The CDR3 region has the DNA TGTGCCAGCAGTCCCCGGGACAGGGGCAACAATGAGCAGTTCTTC.

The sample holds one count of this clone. CDR3: CASSLSPGRAYNEQFF. The CDR3 DNA follows: TGTGCCAGCAGCTTAAGTCCCGGGAGGGCCTACAATGAGCAGTTCTTC. The rearrangement links TRBV7-3 to TRBJ2-1; 8 bases line up with TRBD2. With 1 base clipped from V and 2 bases from J, the junction kept 4 bases outside the gene matches. The CDR3 loop spans 16 amino acids. Germline V gives CDR1 SGHTA, CDR2 FQGTGA.

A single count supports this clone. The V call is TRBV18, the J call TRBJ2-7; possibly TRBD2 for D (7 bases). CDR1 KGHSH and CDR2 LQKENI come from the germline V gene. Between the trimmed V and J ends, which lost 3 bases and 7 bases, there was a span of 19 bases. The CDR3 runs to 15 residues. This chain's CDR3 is CASSPREGGTGEQYF. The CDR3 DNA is TGTGCCAGCTCACCTCGCGAGGGGGGGACGGGGGAGCAGTACTTC.

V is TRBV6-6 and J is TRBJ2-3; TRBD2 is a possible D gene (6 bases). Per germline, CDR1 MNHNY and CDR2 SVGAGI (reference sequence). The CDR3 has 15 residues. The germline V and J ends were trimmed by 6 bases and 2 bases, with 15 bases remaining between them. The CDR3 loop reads CASSHAREATDTQYF. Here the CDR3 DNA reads TGTGCCAGCAGCCACGCCAGGGAGGCCACAGATACGCAGTATTTT.

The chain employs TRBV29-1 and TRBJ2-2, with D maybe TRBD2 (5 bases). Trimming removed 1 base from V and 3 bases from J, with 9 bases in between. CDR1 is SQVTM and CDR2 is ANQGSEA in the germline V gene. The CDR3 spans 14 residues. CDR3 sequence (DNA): TGCAGCGTTGAAGGGGCGCGGGACACCGGGGAGCTGTTTTTT. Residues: CSVEGARDTGELFF.

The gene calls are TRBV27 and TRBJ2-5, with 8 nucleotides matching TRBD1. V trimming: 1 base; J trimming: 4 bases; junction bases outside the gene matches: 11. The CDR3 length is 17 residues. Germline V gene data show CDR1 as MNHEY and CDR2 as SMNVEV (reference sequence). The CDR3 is CASSLWAGGSLGETQYF. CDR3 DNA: TGTGCCAGCAGTTTATGGGCAGGGGGCAGCCTAGGAGAGACCCAGTACTTC.

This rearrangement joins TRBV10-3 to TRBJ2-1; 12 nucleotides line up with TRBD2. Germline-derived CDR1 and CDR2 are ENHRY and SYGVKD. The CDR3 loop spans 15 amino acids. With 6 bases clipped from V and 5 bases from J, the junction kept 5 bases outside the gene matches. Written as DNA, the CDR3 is TGTGCCATCAGCAGCCGGACTAGCGGGGACAATGAGCAGTTCTTC. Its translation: CAISSRTSGDNEQFF.

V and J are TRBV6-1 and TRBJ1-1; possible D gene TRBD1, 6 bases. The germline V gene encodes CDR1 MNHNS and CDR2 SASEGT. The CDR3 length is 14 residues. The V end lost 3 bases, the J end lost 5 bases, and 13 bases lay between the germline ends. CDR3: CASSEQGLLTEAFF. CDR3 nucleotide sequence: TGTGCCAGCAGTGAGCAGGGGCTTTTAACTGAAGCTTTCTTT.

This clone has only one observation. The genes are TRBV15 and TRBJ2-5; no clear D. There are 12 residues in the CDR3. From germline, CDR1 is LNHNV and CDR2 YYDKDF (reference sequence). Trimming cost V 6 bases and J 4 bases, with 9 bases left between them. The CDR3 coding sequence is TGTGCCACCAGTCCCCCCCGAGAGACCCAGTACTTC. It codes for CATSPPRETQYF. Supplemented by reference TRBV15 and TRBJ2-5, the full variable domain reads DAMVIQNPRYQVTQFGKPVTLSCSQTLNHNVMYWYQQKSSQAPKLLFHYYDKDFNNEADTPDNFQSRRPNTSFCFLDIRSPGLGDTAMYLCATSPPRETQYFGPGTRLLVL.

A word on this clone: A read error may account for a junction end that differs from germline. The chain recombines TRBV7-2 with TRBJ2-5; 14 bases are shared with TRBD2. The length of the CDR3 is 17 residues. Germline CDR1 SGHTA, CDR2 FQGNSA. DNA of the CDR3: TGTGCCAGCAGCTTAGTGGGGACTAGCGGGAGTCAAGAAACCCAGTACTTC. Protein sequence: CASSLVGTSGSQETQYF.

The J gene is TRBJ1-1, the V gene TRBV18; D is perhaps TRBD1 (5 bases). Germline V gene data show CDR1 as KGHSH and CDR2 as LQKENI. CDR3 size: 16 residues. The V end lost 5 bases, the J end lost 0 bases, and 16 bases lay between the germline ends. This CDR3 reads CASSIRGAGVNTEAFF. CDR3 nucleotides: TGTGCCAGCTCAATTCGTGGGGCGGGGGTGAACACTGAAGCTTTCTTT. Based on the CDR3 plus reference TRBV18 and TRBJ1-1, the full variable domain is NAGVMQNPRHLVRRRGQEARLRCSPMKGHSHVYWYRQLPEEGLKFMVYLQKENIIDESGMPKERFSAEFPKEGPSILRIQQVVRGDSAAYFCASSIRGAGVNTEAFFGQGTRLTVV.